This entry is about one T cell receptor beta chain. This clone was observed a few times. No antigen is known for it. No much larger clone exists at a distance of one base, and base qualities are not known. In the prospective study, participants were roughly 18 to 90 years old, resided in fewer than 25 geographic areas of the United States, and were enrolled through a virtual design. In the prospective study, participants were assigned to cohorts based on the clinical history participants reported in a screening survey and a study questionnaire. ImmuneRACE Cohort 3 recovered participants were defined by two consecutive negative NP/OP PCR tests, healthcare professional clearance, or symptom resolution. Mobile phlebotomists in the prospective study collected whole blood, serum and a nasopharyngeal or oropharyngeal swab from every participant. Over a roughly 2-month period, participants in the prospective study had the option of providing additional blood draws and questionnaires. Prospective study blood samples were shipped either frozen or at room temperature before DNA extraction.

The trim is 0 bases for V and 9 bases for J, with a gap of 14 bases between the germline ends. CDR1 SGHVS and CDR2 FNYEAQ were looked up in the germline V gene. Measured from the cysteine to the phenylalanine, the CDR3 is 14 residues long. The kept DNA is CDR3 alone, 42 bases in frame from the first base. These data are taken from a study of blood T cell repertoires in COVID-19 (dated by TCRdb to between 2020 and 2021). Concerning the study at large: The collaborator samples originated in the United States, Italy and Spain and spanned the acute and convalescent phases of COVID-19. The material from the prospective study consisted of cDNA or gDNA derived from T cells, B-cell-depleted T cells, or PBMCs. The dataset comprised deeply sampled blood TCRbeta repertoires from subjects exposed to, actively infected with, or recovered from COVID-19. A freely available public database, intended as a resource for researchers studying the immune response to SARS-CoV-2, is where the repertoires were released. The samples were drawn from the first 160 participants of the ongoing ImmuneRACE study and from 950 to 1,500 subjects provided by 6 global collaborators. The sample metadata nearly always contained a de-identified subject ID, COVID-19 status, age in years and sex. Where HLA class I and class II types were available, the types were taken from metadata supplied by the sample provider, not from assay-based typing. General study outcomes and caveats: The amount of clinical and demographic metadata varied by source and participant and was provided uncurated.

TCRbeta CDR3 regions were amplified from genomic DNA using the immunoSEQ Assay, a bias-controlled multiplex PCR. The authors' pipeline ran thus. The number of nucleated cells in each sample was estimated from the amplification of reference gene primers within the assay. To quantify the absolute abundance of each unique TCRbeta CDR3 rearrangement, sequence reads were collapsed and filtered. For each sample, productive Simpson clonality was calculated as the square root of Simpson's diversity index over productive rearrangements. TCRdb provides this immuneACCESS table in a form limited to in-frame rearrangements. Some clones are lacking; in checked studies, under half of them reflect an unresolved V gene, and why the rest are absent is not known. Clone size and the V and J calls come from that table; the DNA yielded D and trimming. Counted in this sample were 250,000 to 400,000 clones; 89% of them appeared once. 4.5% to 5.5% of the sample comes from the top ten.

The origin of this receptor is a man in his sixties who had recovered from COVID-19. The sample consisted of PBMCs or T cells enriched from blood (not recorded which). In this chain, TRBV7-6 is recombined with TRBJ2-5, with the D gene call left open. The DNA reads TGTGCCAGCAGCTTAGCGGCGGCGCGAAGTTCCCAGTACTTC. Translated, it reads CASSLAAARSSQYF.